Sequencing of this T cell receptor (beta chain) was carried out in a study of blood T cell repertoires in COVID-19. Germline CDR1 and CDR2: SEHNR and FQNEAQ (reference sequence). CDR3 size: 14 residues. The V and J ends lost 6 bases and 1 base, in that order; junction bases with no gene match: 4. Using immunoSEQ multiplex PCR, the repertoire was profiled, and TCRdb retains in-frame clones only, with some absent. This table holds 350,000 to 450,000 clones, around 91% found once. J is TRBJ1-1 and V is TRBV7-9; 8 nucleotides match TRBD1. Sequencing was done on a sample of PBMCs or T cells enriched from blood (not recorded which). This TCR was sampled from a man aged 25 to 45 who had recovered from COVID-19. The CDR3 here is CASRETGENTEAFF. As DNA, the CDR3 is TGTGCCAGCAGGGAGACAGGGGAGAACACTGAAGCTTTCTTT.